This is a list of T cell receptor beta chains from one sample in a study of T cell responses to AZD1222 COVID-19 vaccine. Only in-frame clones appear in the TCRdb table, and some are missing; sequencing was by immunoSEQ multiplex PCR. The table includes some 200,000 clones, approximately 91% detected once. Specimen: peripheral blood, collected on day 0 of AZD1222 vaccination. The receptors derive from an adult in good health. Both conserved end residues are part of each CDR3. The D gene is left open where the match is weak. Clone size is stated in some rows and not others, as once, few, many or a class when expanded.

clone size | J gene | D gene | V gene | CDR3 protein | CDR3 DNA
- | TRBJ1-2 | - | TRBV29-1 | CSVDKEVQTYYGYTF | TGCAGCGTTGATAAAGAAGTCCAAACTTACTATGGCTACACCTTC
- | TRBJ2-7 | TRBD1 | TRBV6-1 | CASSGTGQGASYEQYF | TGTGCCAGCAGTGGAACGGGACAGGGGGCCTCCTACGAGCAGTACTTC
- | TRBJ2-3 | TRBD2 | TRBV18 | CASSPLEGGPYTDTQYF | TGTGCCAGCTCACCTCTTGAGGGAGGGCCTTACACAGATACGCAGTATTTT
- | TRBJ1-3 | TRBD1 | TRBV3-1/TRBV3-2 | CASSHLGQGAGNTIYF | TGTGCCAGCAGCCACTTAGGACAGGGGGCCGGAAACACCATATATTTT
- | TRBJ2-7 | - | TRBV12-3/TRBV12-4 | CASSTFFGQTF | TGTGCCAGCAGCACCTTTTTCGGACAGACCTTC
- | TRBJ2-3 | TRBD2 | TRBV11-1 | CASSKWEGTGTDTQYF | TGTGCCAGCAGCAAGTGGGAGGGGACGGGCACAGATACGCAGTATTTT
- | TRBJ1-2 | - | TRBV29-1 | CSVEEPGFGYTF | TGCAGCGTTGAAGAACCCGGGTTTGGCTACACCTTC
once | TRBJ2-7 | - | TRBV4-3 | CASSQAPGGGEQYF | TGCGCCAGCAGCCAAGCCCCAGGGGGAGGGGAGCAGTACTTC
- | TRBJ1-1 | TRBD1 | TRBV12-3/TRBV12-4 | CASSLMDRAEAFF | TGTGCCAGCAGTTTAATGGACAGGGCTGAAGCTTTCTTT
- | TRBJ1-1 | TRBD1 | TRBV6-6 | CASRETGIGTEAFF | TGTGCCAGCAGGGAGACAGGGATCGGCACTGAAGCTTTCTTT
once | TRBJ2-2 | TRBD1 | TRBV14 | CASSRSTGGFGELFF | TGTGCCAGCAGCCGAAGCACAGGGGGGTTCGGGGAGCTGTTTTTT
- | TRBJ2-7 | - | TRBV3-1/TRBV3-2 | CASSQAAEQYF | TGTGCCAGCAGCCAAGCTGCCGAGCAGTACTTC
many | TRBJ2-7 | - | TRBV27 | CASSRHNMYEQYF | TGTGCCAGCAGTCGGCATAACATGTACGAGCAGTACTTC
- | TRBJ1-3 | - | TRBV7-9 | CASSPPREVSGNTIYF | TGTGCCAGCAGCCCCCCCCGGGAGGTCTCTGGAAACACCATATATTTT
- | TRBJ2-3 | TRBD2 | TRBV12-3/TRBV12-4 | CASRVRGADTQYF | TGTGCCAGTCGAGTGCGGGGGGCAGATACGCAGTATTTT
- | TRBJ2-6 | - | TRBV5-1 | CSDPPSSGANVLTF | TGCTCCGATCCCCCAAGCTCTGGGGCCAACGTCCTGACTTTC
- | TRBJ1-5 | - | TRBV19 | CASSIDFSGGSVRNQPQHF | TGTGCCAGTAGTATAGATTTTTCTGGCGGTTCGGTGAGGAATCAGCCCCAGCATTTT
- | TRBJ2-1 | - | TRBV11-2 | CASSFRVFSYNEQFF | TGTGCCAGCAGCTTCCGGGTCTTCTCCTACAATGAGCAGTTCTTC
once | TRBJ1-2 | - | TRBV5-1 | CASSKGQDNYGYTF | TGCGCCAGCAGCAAGGGTCAAGACAACTATGGCTACACCTTC
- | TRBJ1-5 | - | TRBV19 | CASSIVQNQPQHF | TGTGCCAGTAGTATCGTACAGAATCAGCCCCAGCATTTT
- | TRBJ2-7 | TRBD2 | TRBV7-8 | CASSLADGRLTYEQYF | TGTGCCAGCAGCTTAGCTGACGGGAGGCTCACCTACGAGCAGTACTTC
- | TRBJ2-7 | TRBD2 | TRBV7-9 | CASSGGGPFSYEQYF | TGTGCCAGCAGCGGCGGGGGGCCTTTCTCCTACGAGCAGTACTTC
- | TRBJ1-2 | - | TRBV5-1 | CASSLGRVRDDYTF | TGCGCCAGCAGCTTGGGGAGAGTCCGGGACGACTACACCTTC
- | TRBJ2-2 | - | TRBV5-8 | CASIRIWDTGELFF | TGTGCCAGCATAAGGATCTGGGACACCGGGGAGCTGTTTTTT
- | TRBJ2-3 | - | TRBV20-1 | CSATHDTQYF | TGCAGTGCTACACACGATACGCAGTATTTT
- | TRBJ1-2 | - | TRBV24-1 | CATSDLGGYTF | TGTGCCACCAGTGATCTGGGGGGCTACACCTTC
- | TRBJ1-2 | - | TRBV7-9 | CASSSGLSYYGYTF | TGTGCCAGCAGCTCAGGGCTTTCGTACTATGGCTACACCTTC
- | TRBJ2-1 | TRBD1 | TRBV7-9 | CASSPRLRDRVNNEQFF | TGTGCCAGCAGCCCTCGCCTCCGGGACAGGGTGAACAATGAGCAGTTCTTC
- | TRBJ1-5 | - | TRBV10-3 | CAISDSGSNQPQHF | TGTGCCATCAGTGATAGCGGGAGCAATCAGCCCCAGCATTTT
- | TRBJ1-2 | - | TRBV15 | CATSRGGTDGAYGYTF | TGTGCCACCAGCAGAGGGGGCACAGACGGAGCCTATGGCTACACCTTC
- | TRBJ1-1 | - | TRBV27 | CASSSWTANTEAFF | TGTGCCAGCAGTTCCTGGACAGCGAACACTGAAGCTTTCTTT
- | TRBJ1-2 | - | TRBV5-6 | CASSFPGGDGYTF | TGTGCCAGCAGCTTTCCCGGTGGGGATGGCTACACCTTC
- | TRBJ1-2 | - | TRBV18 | CASSPLVAELYGYTF | TGTGCCAGCTCACCACTAGTGGCAGAGCTTTATGGCTACACCTTC
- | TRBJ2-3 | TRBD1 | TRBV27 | CASSLGAKWDRASTDTQYF | TGTGCCAGCAGTTTAGGGGCCAAATGGGACAGGGCCAGCACAGATACGCAGTATTTT
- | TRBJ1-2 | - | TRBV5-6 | CASSPGNYGYTF | TGTGCCAGCAGCCCGGGTAACTATGGCTACACCTTC
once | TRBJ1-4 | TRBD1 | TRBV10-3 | CAISESRPGQGNEKLFF | TGTGCCATCAGTGAGTCTCGTCCGGGACAGGGGAACGAAAAACTGTTTTTT
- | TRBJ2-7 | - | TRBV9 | CASSVGAEAYEQYF | TGTGCCAGCAGCGTAGGGGCGGAAGCCTACGAGCAGTACTTC
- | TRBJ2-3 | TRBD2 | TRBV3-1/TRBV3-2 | CASSQEGKLAGPFFTDTQYF | TGTGCCAGCAGCCAAGAAGGGAAATTAGCGGGGCCGTTCTTCACAGATACGCAGTATTTT
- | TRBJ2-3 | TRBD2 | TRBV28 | CAISRLAGMTDTQYF | TGTGCCATCAGTAGACTAGCGGGAATGACAGATACGCAGTATTTT
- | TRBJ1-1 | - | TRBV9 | CASSAQRDTEAFF | TGTGCCAGCAGCGCCCAAAGGGACACTGAAGCTTTCTTT
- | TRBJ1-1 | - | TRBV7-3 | CASSSRIGRSGMNTEAFF | TGTGCCAGCAGCTCCCGAATAGGCAGGTCAGGTATGAACACTGAAGCTTTCTTT
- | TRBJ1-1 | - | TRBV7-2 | CASSLGGPTEAFF | TGTGCCAGCAGCTTAGGGGGGCCCACTGAAGCTTTCTTT
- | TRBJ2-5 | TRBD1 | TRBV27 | CASSLQSGQGPGTQYF | TGTGCCAGCAGTTTACAGTCGGGACAGGGACCAGGGACCCAGTACTTC